The rows below give T cell receptor beta chains drawn from one sample of a study of T cells after yellow fever vaccination. TCRdb re-analysed the 5' RACE reads in MiXCR, keeping a single row per CDR3 protein. The sample shows 250,000 to 300,000 distinct CDR3 sequences, under 15% of them seen only once. The sequenced sample was CD4+ T cells sorted from PBMCs, obtained 45 days after the yellow fever booster vaccination. The receptors stem from a man younger than 45 who received the YFV17D yellow fever vaccine. The CDR3 runs from the conserved cysteine through the conserved F or W. The D gene is left open where the match is weak. Only part of the rows carry a size: once, few, many, or a class if the clone is expanded.

clone_size: NA; d_call: TRBD2; v_call: TRBV11-1; j_call: TRBJ2-1; cdr3_nt: TGTGCCAGCATTCGGGGAACCGGGACTAGCGGGAGGGCCCTCTACAATGAGCAGTTCTTC; cdr3_aa: CASIRGTGTSGRALYNEQFF
clone_size: few; d_call: TRBD1; v_call: TRBV6-2/TRBV6-3; j_call: TRBJ2-7; cdr3_nt: TGTGCCAGCAGGCGACAGGGGGCTTACGAGCAGTACTTC; cdr3_aa: CASRRQGAYEQYF
clone_size: NA; d_call: TRBD1; v_call: TRBV27; j_call: TRBJ2-3; cdr3_nt: TGTGCCAGCAGTCACGACAGGGGGACAGATACGCAGTATTTT; cdr3_aa: CASSHDRGTDTQYF
clone_size: many; d_call: NA; v_call: TRBV5-1; j_call: TRBJ2-1; cdr3_nt: TGCGCCAGCAGCTTGGGCCCCGGGAATGAGCAGTTCTTC; cdr3_aa: CASSLGPGNEQFF
clone_size: few; d_call: NA; v_call: TRBV9; j_call: TRBJ2-1; cdr3_nt: TGTGCCAGCAGCGTTCTAGATTTTAATGAGCAGTTCTTC; cdr3_aa: CASSVLDFNEQFF
clone_size: NA; d_call: NA; v_call: TRBV12-3/TRBV12-4; j_call: TRBJ1-4; cdr3_nt: TGTGCCAGCAGACATAACAGGGATAGTTATGAAAAACTGTTTTTT; cdr3_aa: CASRHNRDSYEKLFF
clone_size: few; d_call: NA; v_call: TRBV7-2; j_call: TRBJ2-6; cdr3_nt: TGTGCCAGCAGCTTATACAGCACCAGCTCTGGGGCCAACGTCCTGACTTTC; cdr3_aa: CASSLYSTSSGANVLTF
clone_size: NA; d_call: TRBD2; v_call: TRBV30; j_call: TRBJ2-7; cdr3_nt: TGTGCCTGGGATAGCGGGAGCGCCTACGAGCAGTACTTC; cdr3_aa: CAWDSGSAYEQYF
clone_size: NA; d_call: NA; v_call: TRBV20-1; j_call: TRBJ2-7; cdr3_nt: TGCAGTGCTAGACCACTTTCAGGAAGAAGCTCCTACGAGCAGTACTTC; cdr3_aa: CSARPLSGRSSYEQYF
clone_size: few; d_call: TRBD2; v_call: TRBV5-1; j_call: TRBJ2-1; cdr3_nt: TGCGCCAGCAGCTTGGAAGTAGCGGGAGCCTACAATGAGCAGTTCTTC; cdr3_aa: CASSLEVAGAYNEQFF
clone_size: few; d_call: NA; v_call: TRBV5-5; j_call: TRBJ1-5; cdr3_nt: TGTGCCAGCGGGCCCGAAGGACAGAAAAATCAGCCCCAGCATTTT; cdr3_aa: CASGPEGQKNQPQHF
clone_size: NA; d_call: NA; v_call: TRBV12-1; j_call: TRBJ2-7; cdr3_nt: TGTGCCAGCAGCTTTAGGGCGGGAGAACCCCCGGGCTCCTACGAGCAGTACTTC; cdr3_aa: CASSFRAGEPPGSYEQYF
clone_size: once; d_call: TRBD2; v_call: TRBV19; j_call: TRBJ2-7; cdr3_nt: TGTGCCAGTAGTAGAAAGGGACTAGCGGCAGGACGCTCCTACGAGCAGTACTTC; cdr3_aa: CASSRKGLAAGRSYEQYF
clone_size: few; d_call: NA; v_call: TRBV19; j_call: TRBJ2-4; cdr3_nt: TGTGCCAGTAGCCGATTGGGAGGACCCCGGGGGAACATTCAGTACTTC; cdr3_aa: CASSRLGGPRGNIQYF
clone_size: NA; d_call: NA; v_call: TRBV30; j_call: TRBJ1-5; cdr3_nt: TGTGCCTGGAGTGTGAGGGGGAACCAGCCCCAGCATTTT; cdr3_aa: CAWSVRGNQPQHF
clone_size: few; d_call: TRBD2; v_call: TRBV28; j_call: TRBJ2-7; cdr3_nt: TGTGCCAGCATGGGACTATTTAGTGAGCAGTACTTC; cdr3_aa: CASMGLFSEQYF
clone_size: few; d_call: NA; v_call: TRBV7-6; j_call: TRBJ1-2; cdr3_nt: TGTGCCAGCAGCCAGTGGAGGGGCGCGATCTACACCTTC; cdr3_aa: CASSQWRGAIYTF
clone_size: NA; d_call: TRBD1; v_call: TRBV24-1; j_call: TRBJ2-1; cdr3_nt: TGTGCCACCAGTGATTCATACCTGAGACAGGGGACCAATGAGCAGTTCTTC; cdr3_aa: CATSDSYLRQGTNEQFF
clone_size: few; d_call: NA; v_call: TRBV15; j_call: TRBJ1-5; cdr3_nt: TGTGCCACCAGCAGAGATTCGGGGAGTAGTCAGCCCCAGCATTTT; cdr3_aa: CATSRDSGSSQPQHF
clone_size: NA; d_call: NA; v_call: TRBV29-1; j_call: TRBJ2-5; cdr3_nt: TGCAGCGTTGAAGAGAAACAGGGGAGGGAGACCCAGTACTTC; cdr3_aa: CSVEEKQGRETQYF
clone_size: NA; d_call: TRBD2; v_call: TRBV29-1; j_call: TRBJ2-5; cdr3_nt: TGCAGCGTTGCTCAGGGACTAGCTGAGACCCAGTACTTC; cdr3_aa: CSVAQGLAETQYF
clone_size: few; d_call: NA; v_call: TRBV12-3/TRBV12-4; j_call: TRBJ2-7; cdr3_nt: TGTGCCAGCAGTTTCCGACACGACTCCTACGAGCAGTACTTC; cdr3_aa: CASSFRHDSYEQYF
clone_size: NA; d_call: NA; v_call: TRBV6-2/TRBV6-3; j_call: TRBJ2-1; cdr3_nt: TGTGCCAGCAGTTACCGAGCTATCTCCTACAATGAGCAGTTCTTC; cdr3_aa: CASSYRAISYNEQFF
clone_size: NA; d_call: NA; v_call: TRBV6-2/TRBV6-3; j_call: TRBJ2-2; cdr3_nt: TGTGCCAGCAGTTCCCCCGGGCTTGGCACCGGGGAGCTGTTTTTT; cdr3_aa: CASSSPGLGTGELFF
clone_size: NA; d_call: TRBD2; v_call: TRBV5-1; j_call: TRBJ2-7; cdr3_nt: TGCGCCAGCAGCTTCCTACCGGGAGGCACCACCTACGAGCAGTACTTC; cdr3_aa: CASSFLPGGTTYEQYF
clone_size: few; d_call: TRBD2; v_call: TRBV20-1; j_call: TRBJ2-1; cdr3_nt: TGCAGTGCCCAGCGGGGGACGGCCAATGAGCAGTTCTTC; cdr3_aa: CSAQRGTANEQFF
clone_size: few; d_call: NA; v_call: TRBV20-1; j_call: TRBJ2-5; cdr3_nt: TGCAGTGCTATACAGGGGGACTCTAGCGGGACTCGGGCCTCCCTTCAAGAGACCCAGTACTTC; cdr3_aa: CSAIQGDSSGTRASLQETQYF
clone_size: NA; d_call: NA; v_call: TRBV10-1; j_call: TRBJ2-5; cdr3_nt: TGCGCCAGCAGGGGAAGTCGGGAGACCCAGTACTTC; cdr3_aa: CASRGSRETQYF
clone_size: many; d_call: TRBD2; v_call: TRBV20-1; j_call: TRBJ2-7; cdr3_nt: TGCAGTGCTAGAAATAGCGGGAGGACTTCCTACGAGCAGTACTTC; cdr3_aa: CSARNSGRTSYEQYF
clone_size: NA; d_call: NA; v_call: TRBV11-2; j_call: TRBJ2-1; cdr3_nt: TGTGCCAGCAGATTCCCTCTAAAAGAGCGGAAACTTTACAATGAGCAGTTCTTC; cdr3_aa: CASRFPLKERKLYNEQFF
clone_size: NA; d_call: NA; v_call: TRBV5-4; j_call: TRBJ2-5; cdr3_nt: TGTGCCAGCAGCTTGCATGCAGGGGGGGAGACCCAGTACTTC; cdr3_aa: CASSLHAGGETQYF
clone_size: few; d_call: TRBD1; v_call: TRBV9; j_call: TRBJ2-4; cdr3_nt: TGTGCCAGCAGCATCGGACAGGGGGCTTACATTCAGTACTTC; cdr3_aa: CASSIGQGAYIQYF
clone_size: NA; d_call: TRBD1; v_call: TRBV11-3; j_call: TRBJ2-7; cdr3_nt: TGTGCCAGCAGCCTGTCCGGGACAGCACCCTACGAGCAGTACTTC; cdr3_aa: CASSLSGTAPYEQYF
clone_size: NA; d_call: TRBD2; v_call: TRBV7-2; j_call: TRBJ2-3; cdr3_nt: TGTGCCAGCAGCTTAGATACTAGCGGGAGTTATACGCAGTATTTT; cdr3_aa: CASSLDTSGSYTQYF
clone_size: many; d_call: NA; v_call: TRBV7-2; j_call: TRBJ2-3; cdr3_nt: TGTGCCAGCAGCCCTAAGAAAGGAGATACGCAGTATTTT; cdr3_aa: CASSPKKGDTQYF
clone_size: many; d_call: NA; v_call: TRBV10-3; j_call: TRBJ2-1; cdr3_nt: TGTGCCATCAGTGAGGCATCGGACAGATCCCCGGTAAACTCCTACTTCTACAATGAGCAGTTCTTC; cdr3_aa: CAISEASDRSPVNSYFYNEQFF
clone_size: NA; d_call: TRBD1; v_call: TRBV7-6; j_call: TRBJ1-2; cdr3_nt: TGTGCCAGCAGCAGCACCCAGGGGGGAGCTAACTATGGCTACACCTTC; cdr3_aa: CASSSTQGGANYGYTF
clone_size: few; d_call: NA; v_call: TRBV7-2; j_call: TRBJ2-5; cdr3_nt: TGTGCCAGCAGCCCGCTGGTAGCGAGCCAAGAGACCCAGTACTTC; cdr3_aa: CASSPLVASQETQYF
clone_size: few; d_call: NA; v_call: TRBV24-1; j_call: TRBJ1-2; cdr3_nt: TGTGCCACCAGTGAATCACCAGGGGCCGCCGGCTACACCTTC; cdr3_aa: CATSESPGAAGYTF
clone_size: few; d_call: TRBD1; v_call: TRBV10-2; j_call: TRBJ2-7; cdr3_nt: TGCGCCAGCAGAAGGACAGGGTTAGGTGAGCAGTACTTC; cdr3_aa: CASRRTGLGEQYF
clone_size: NA; d_call: NA; v_call: TRBV5-1; j_call: TRBJ1-4; cdr3_nt: TGCGCCAGCAGCTTGGGGGGGGCAACTAATGAAAAACTGTTTTTT; cdr3_aa: CASSLGGATNEKLFF
clone_size: few; d_call: NA; v_call: TRBV18; j_call: TRBJ1-1; cdr3_nt: TGTGCCAGCTCACCCTTATCGGGGAACACTGAAGCTTTCTTT; cdr3_aa: CASSPLSGNTEAFF
clone_size: few; d_call: NA; v_call: TRBV10-3; j_call: TRBJ2-7; cdr3_nt: TGTGCCATCTCGGGCGTCTCCTACGAGCAGTACTTC; cdr3_aa: CAISGVSYEQYF
clone_size: NA; d_call: NA; v_call: TRBV20-1; j_call: TRBJ2-3; cdr3_nt: TGCAGTGCTACTCTCGGGGTGGGACCCACAGATACGCAGTATTTT; cdr3_aa: CSATLGVGPTDTQYF
clone_size: NA; d_call: NA; v_call: TRBV12-3/TRBV12-4; j_call: TRBJ2-7; cdr3_nt: TGTGCCAGCAGTTCTCACGGGGGTAGAACGGAAGAGCAGTACTTC; cdr3_aa: CASSSHGGRTEEQYF
clone_size: NA; d_call: NA; v_call: TRBV5-4; j_call: TRBJ2-1; cdr3_nt: TGTGCCAGCAGCTTGGCCGAGGCCAATGAGCAGTTCTTC; cdr3_aa: CASSLAEANEQFF
clone_size: few; d_call: NA; v_call: TRBV7-2; j_call: TRBJ2-2; cdr3_nt: TGTGCCAGCAGCTTATTTGGGGGTGCGAACACCGGGGAGCTGTTTTTT; cdr3_aa: CASSLFGGANTGELFF
clone_size: few; d_call: NA; v_call: TRBV6-2/TRBV6-3; j_call: TRBJ2-7; cdr3_nt: TGTGCCAGCAGTTACGACGGCAGCAAGTCTGGGTCAGAGCAGTACTTC; cdr3_aa: CASSYDGSKSGSEQYF
clone_size: few; d_call: TRBD1; v_call: TRBV27; j_call: TRBJ1-5; cdr3_nt: TGTGCCAGCAAAATCGAGGGGGCGAGCAATCAGCCCCAGCATTTT; cdr3_aa: CASKIEGASNQPQHF
clone_size: NA; d_call: NA; v_call: TRBV15; j_call: TRBJ2-7; cdr3_nt: TGTGCCACCAGCAGGGACGTCTCCTACGAGCAGTACTTC; cdr3_aa: CATSRDVSYEQYF
clone_size: few; d_call: NA; v_call: TRBV6-1; j_call: TRBJ2-7; cdr3_nt: TGTGCCAGCGTAAGGGACGGCGCCTCCTACGAGCAGTACTTC; cdr3_aa: CASVRDGASYEQYF
clone_size: few; d_call: NA; v_call: TRBV20-1; j_call: TRBJ1-2; cdr3_nt: TGCAGTGCGCCGGCCCAGCGCCCTAACTATGGCTACACCTTC; cdr3_aa: CSAPAQRPNYGYTF
clone_size: few; d_call: NA; v_call: TRBV3-1; j_call: TRBJ2-1; cdr3_nt: TGTGCCAGCAGCGTGGGGATCGACAGTCACAATGAGCAGTTCTTC; cdr3_aa: CASSVGIDSHNEQFF
clone_size: few; d_call: TRBD1; v_call: TRBV6-2/TRBV6-3; j_call: TRBJ2-2; cdr3_nt: TGTGCCAGCAGTATGACAGGGCCGAACACCGGGGAGCTGTTTTTT; cdr3_aa: CASSMTGPNTGELFF